The 19 T cell receptor beta chains in this list originate from one sample, sequenced in a study of tumor and adjacent non-tumor tissue in lung cancer. No cell sorting was done before RNA was extracted from the tissue. A modified ARM-PCR protocol with three rounds of nested PCR amplified TCRbeta. Each CDR3 protein is one row after TCRdb ran MiXCR on the multiplex PCR reads. Among about 80,000 distinct CDR3 sequences listed, 75% to 90% were seen once. The sequenced sample was lung tumor tissue. The receptors were sampled from a woman aged 45 to 65 with non-small cell lung cancer.

A note on this clonotype: The junction departs from the called germline gene at one end, perhaps through a read error. The rearrangement uses TRBV11-2 and TRBJ2-2; perhaps TRBD2 as D (5 bases). The germline gives CDR1 SGHAT, CDR2 FQNNGV. This CDR3 is built from 14 residues. The CDR3 DNA sequence: TGTGCCAGCAGTTTCAACGTTGGTACTGGGGAGTTGTTTTTT. Amino acid sequence: CASSFNVGTGELFF.

On this clonotype itself: Germline and junction disagree at one end, which may indicate a read error. CDR3 sequence (DNA): TGTACCAGCAGTGGTCGAGAGAACAATGAGCAGTTCTTC. Its protein product is CTSSGRENNEQFF. This chain links TRBV6-1 with TRBJ2-1; no definite D call. The CDR3 spans 13 residues. Germline values: CDR1 MNHNS, CDR2 SASEGT.

This clonotype appeared once. This sequence may be a read error, since a much larger clone differs from it by one base. This chain joins TRBV7-9 and TRBJ2-5, with D tentatively TRBD2 (6 bases). Germline CDR1 SEHNR, CDR2 FQNEAQ (reference sequence). V lost 1 base to trimming and J lost 4 bases, with 10 bases between them. The CDR3 covers 14 residues. CDR3 in DNA: TGTGCCAGCAGCTTAGGGACTAACCCAGAGACCCAGTACTTC. This encodes CASSLGTNPETQYF.

This clonotype is deemed medium-sized. The CDR3 here is CASSQLAGVRYEQYF. The CDR3 region has the DNA TGCGCCAGCAGCCAGTTAGCGGGAGTGCGGTACGAGCAGTACTTC. J is TRBJ2-7 and V is TRBV4-1; 9 bases are shared with TRBD2. In germline, CDR1 is MGHRA, CDR2 YSYEKL. After removal of 3 bases from V and 4 bases from J, the junction contained 7 bases not matched to a gene. CDR3 length: 15 amino acids.

The chain has TRBV25-1 and TRBJ2-5, with 8 positions matching TRBD2. Germline V gene lookup returns CDR1 MGHDK and CDR2 SYGVNS. J was trimmed by 4 bases and V by 4 bases; bases with no gene match: 5. The CDR3 is 14 residues long. The CDR3 DNA reads as TGTGCCAGCAGTGGGACTAGCTGGAGAGAGACCCAGTACTTC. As protein: CASSGTSWRETQYF.

About this clonotype itself: At one end, the junction sequence differs from germline, possibly due to a read error. V is TRBV20-1 and J is TRBJ2-3; 10 nucleotides agree with TRBD2. Germline assignment: CDR1 DFQATT and CDR2 SNEGSKA (reference sequence). The CDR3 has 16 residues. The CDR3 nucleotides read TGCAGTGCTAGTAAGGCCAGCGGGAGGGGCACAGATACGCTGTATTTT. Its translation: CSASKASGRGTDTLYF.

This rearrangement joins TRBV5-6 to TRBJ1-2, with D possibly TRBD1 on 6 matching bases. The V end was cut by 6 bases, the J end by 7 bases, with 16 bases between. This CDR3 is 13 amino acids long. The germline V gene encodes CDR1 SGHDT and CDR2 YYEEEE. CDR3 residues: CASTKDRLTGYTF. The CDR3 DNA is TGTGCCAGCACCAAAGACAGGCTTACTGGCTACACCTTC.

As to this clonotype: A read error may explain this, as a much larger clone is one base away. The chain employs TRBV5-1 and TRBJ2-3; 7 bases align to TRBD1. V was pared by 6 bases and J by 5 bases, with 12 bases of the junction left unmatched. The CDR3 is 15 residues long. Germline values: CDR1 SGHRS, CDR2 YFSETQ. CDR3: CASNFDGQGEDTQYF. In DNA, the CDR3 is TGCGCCAGCAACTTTGATGGTCAGGGGGAAGATACGCAGTATTTT.

The genes are TRBV20-1 and TRBJ1-2; D uncertain. V lost 7 bases and J 5 bases, leaving 14 bases between the germline ends. The CDR3 runs 12 residues. Per germline, CDR1 DFQATT and CDR2 SNEGSKA (reference sequence). In DNA form, the CDR3 reads TGCAGTGTTAGTTTATCGGATTATGGCTACACCTTC. This sequence encodes CSVSLSDYGYTF.

Worth noting for this clonotype: This sequence may be a read error, since a much larger clone differs from it by one base. The rearrangement joins TRBV5-1 to TRBJ2-1, with a weak D call TRBD1 (5 bases). The CDR3 extends over 13 amino acids. The germline V gene has CDR1 SGHRS and CDR2 YFSETQ. CDR3 nucleotides: TGCACCAGCAGGGAAATGGCCTACAATGAGCAGTTCTTC. Its protein product is CTSREMAYNEQFF.

Worth noting for this clonotype: This may come from a read error, since a much larger clone is one base off. The chain is built from TRBV19 and TRBJ1-5, with D unresolved. Germline V CDR1 and CDR2: LNHDA, SQIVND (reference sequence). The CDR3 has 13 amino acids. The germline V and J ends were trimmed by 6 bases and 11 bases, with 17 bases remaining between them. The CDR3, as DNA: TGTGCCAGTAGCCAACTGGGAATGAGGTCCCAGCATTTT. Translation: CASSQLGMRSQHF.

Worth noting for this clonotype: At one end the junction does not follow the germline gene, possibly because of a read error. The J gene is TRBJ2-2, the V gene TRBV6-2 or TRBV6-3; the match to TRBD1 covers 12 bases. This CDR3 is built from 16 residues. CDR1 MNHEY and CDR2 SVGEGT come from the germline V gene. In DNA, the CDR3 is TGTGCCAGCAGACAACCGGGACAGGGGGCGTTCGGGGAGCTATTTTTT. As protein: CASRQPGQGAFGELFF.

Of note for this clonotype: The junction shows a germline mismatch at one end, possibly a read error. The V call is TRBV11-2, the J call TRBJ2-5; TRBD1 aligns across 7 bases. The CDR3 covers 12 residues. CDR1 and CDR2 from the germline V gene are SGHAT and FQNNGV. CDR3 nucleotides: TGTGCCACCAGTCTTACAGGGGAGACCCAGTATTTC. Its protein is CATSLTGETQYF.

V and J are TRBV11-2 and TRBJ1-1, with D tentatively TRBD1 (5 bases). V was pared by 1 base and J by 0 bases, with 15 bases between. The CDR3 consists of 17 residues. CDR1 and CDR2 (germline): SGHAT, FQNNGV. In nucleotides, the CDR3 is TGTGCCAGCAGCTTAGCCCAGGGCGGGATATTGAACACTGAAGCTTTCTTT. This sequence encodes CASSLAQGGILNTEAFF. Complete variable domain (other parts from reference TRBV11-2 and TRBJ1-1): EAGVAQSPRYKIIEKRQSVAFWCNPISGHATLYWYQQILGQGPKLLIQFQNNGVVDDSQLPKDRFSAERLKGVDSTLKIQPAKLEDSAVYLCASSLAQGGILNTEAFFGQGTRLTVV.

This chain connects TRBV11-2 to TRBJ2-1; TRBD2 agrees at 13 bases. This CDR3 region has 17 residues. The ends lost 7 bases at V and 5 bases at J; junction bases unmatched: 11. Germline CDR1 reads SGHAT; CDR2 reads FQNNGV. This CDR3 reads CASTSGLAGAQHNEQFF. The CDR3 DNA is TGTGCCAGCACCTCCGGACTAGCGGGAGCTCAACACAATGAGCAGTTCTTC.

The chain combines TRBV20-1 with TRBJ2-3; D not certain. This CDR3 is 17 amino acids long. CDR1 DFQATT and CDR2 SNEGSKA come from the germline V gene (reference sequence). V shed 0 bases and J shed 3 bases, with 19 bases lying between them. Here the CDR3 reads CSARDSTEIDGTDTQYF. In DNA, the CDR3 is TGCAGTGCTAGAGATAGCACAGAGATAGATGGTACAGATACGCAGTATTTT.

Details on this clonotype: At one of its ends the junction is not consistent with the germline gene, which may arise from a read error. This rearrangement joins TRBV6-2 or TRBV6-3 to TRBJ2-5, with a weak D call TRBD2 (6 bases). The CDR3 sequence is 15 residues long. Germline CDR1 is MNHEY and CDR2 is SVGEGT. As DNA, the CDR3 is TGTACCAGCAGTTCCCACCGGGCCGAACGGGAGACCCAATACTTC. As protein: CTSSSHRAERETQYF.

Regarding this clonotype: The junction does not match germline at one end; this may be a read error. This chain uses TRBV24-1 with TRBJ2-3; 8 bases agree with TRBD1. The CDR3 contains 15 residues. The V gene's germline CDR1 is KGHDR and CDR2 SFDVKD. As DNA, the CDR3 is TGTACTACCAGTGATTTACAGGGGGACACAGTTACGCAGTATTTT. The encoded protein is CTTSDLQGDTVTQYF.

On this clonotype: In this CDR3 the conserved last residue, phenylalanine or tryptophan, is missing, so a read error is likely. The chain employs TRBV5-5 and TRBJ1-5, with unresolved D. The CDR3 runs 14 residues. The V gene lost 5 bases and the J gene lost 7 bases, with 16 bases spanning the gap. Germline values: CDR1 SGHKS, CDR2 YYEKEE (reference sequence). CDR3 residues: CASSGRGFVQPQHL. CDR3 bases: TGTGCCAGCAGTGGGCGGGGTTTCGTCCAGCCCCAGCATCTT.